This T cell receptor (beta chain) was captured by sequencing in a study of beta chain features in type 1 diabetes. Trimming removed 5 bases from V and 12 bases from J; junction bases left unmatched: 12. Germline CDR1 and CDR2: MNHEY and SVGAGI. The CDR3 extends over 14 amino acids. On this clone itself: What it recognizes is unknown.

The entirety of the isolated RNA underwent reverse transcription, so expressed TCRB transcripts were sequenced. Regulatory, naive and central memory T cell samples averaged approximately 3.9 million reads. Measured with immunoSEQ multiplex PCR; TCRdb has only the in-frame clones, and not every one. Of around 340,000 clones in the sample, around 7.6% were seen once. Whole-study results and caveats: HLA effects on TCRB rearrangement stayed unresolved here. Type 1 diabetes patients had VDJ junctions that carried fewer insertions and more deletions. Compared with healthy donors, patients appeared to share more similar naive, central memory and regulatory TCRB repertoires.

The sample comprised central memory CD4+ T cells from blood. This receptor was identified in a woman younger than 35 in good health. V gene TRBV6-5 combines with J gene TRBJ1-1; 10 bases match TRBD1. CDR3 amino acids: CASSDEATGGLTFF. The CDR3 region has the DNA TGTGCCAGCAGTGATGAAGCGACAGGGGGCCTTACTTTCTTT.